Each of the 29 T cell receptor beta chains below was sequenced from the same sample in a study of T-cell reconstitution after alpha-beta-depleted transplantation in children. Preparation of the TCRbeta library was carried out with unique molecular identifiers. TCRdb re-called the PCR reads with MiXCR, one entry per CDR3 protein. The repertoire includes some 240,000 distinct CDR3 sequences, 7.5% to 10% of them detected once, and 5% to 6% sits in the top ten. The specimen was PBMCs from the stem cell graft donor, collected from the stem cell graft. These TCRs come from a human donor who donated a stem cell graft to a child with SCID.

This clonotype came up many times. The rearrangement joins TRBV20-1 to TRBJ2-3; tentatively, D is TRBD2 (6 bases). CDR1 and CDR2 (germline): DFQATT, SNEGSKA (reference sequence). Deletions cut 5 bases from V and 3 bases from J, with 18 bases between. The CDR3 consists of 15 residues. The chain's CDR3 is CSAGPLEGETDTQYF. In nucleotides, the CDR3 is TGCAGTGCTGGGCCCCTGGAGGGCGAAACAGATACGCAGTATTTT.

This clonotype was recorded at least ten times. The chain recombines TRBV24-1 with TRBJ1-5, with D unclear. The CDR3 runs to 10 residues. Trimming left V 7 bases short and J 6 bases short, with 3 bases between. The germline gives CDR1 KGHDR, CDR2 SFDVKD. The chain's CDR3 is CATSGQPQHF. In nucleotides, the CDR3 is TGTGCCACCAGCGGTCAGCCCCAGCATTTT.

This clonotype was seen ten or more times. V gene TRBV10-3 combines with J gene TRBJ1-6; 9 bases map to TRBD1. Germline CDR1 ENHRY, CDR2 SYGVKD. V was pared by 5 bases and J by 9 bases, with 5 bases of the junction left unmatched. The CDR3 has 14 amino acids. In nucleotides, the CDR3 is TGTGCCATCAGTAGGGACAGGGAGGCTTCACCCCTCCACTTT. It specifies CAISRDREASPLHF.

The chain combines TRBV7-2 with TRBJ2-1, with 7 nucleotides matching TRBD1. Germline V gives CDR1 SGHTA, CDR2 FQGNSA. The CDR3 sequence is 16 residues long. Trimming took 0 bases from V and 8 from J; bases not matched to a gene: 10. The CDR3 DNA follows: TGTGCCAGCAGCTTAGCTTTGGGGACAGAAATAGATGAGCAGTTCTTC. Translating gives CASSLALGTEIDEQFF.

The table lists this clonotype with a few counts. With a much larger clone just one base away, this may be a read error. V is TRBV11-2 and J is TRBJ2-7; possibly TRBD1 for D (6 bases). Between the trimmed V and J ends, which lost 0 bases and 6 bases, there was a span of 12 bases. Germline V gene sequence: CDR1 SGHAT, CDR2 FQNNGV. The CDR3 is 14 amino acids. The CDR3 region has the DNA TGTGCCAGCAGCTTAGACAGGGTAGGGGGCGAGCAGTACTTC. Translation gives CASSLDRVGGEQYF.

This clonotype was seen repeatedly, ten times or more. V is TRBV20-1 and J is TRBJ2-5; TRBD1 agrees at 8 bases. The germline V gene has CDR1 DFQATT and CDR2 SNEGSKA (reference sequence). The CDR3 totals 12 residues. The V gene end was trimmed by 5 bases and the J gene end by 3 bases; junction bases not matched to a gene: 2. The CDR3 DNA reads as TGCAGTGCTCCGACAGGGGAAGAGACCCAGTACTTC. It yields the protein CSAPTGEETQYF.

This clonotype occurred many times. The chain is built from TRBV3-1 and TRBJ2-1; no clear D gene. This CDR3 has 15 amino acids. V lost 4 bases and J lost 3, with 13 bases in between. Germline CDR1 and CDR2: LGHDT and YNNKEL (reference sequence). CDR3 DNA sequence: TGTGCCAGCAGCCCAACCAATCTAATCTACAATGAGCAGTTCTTC. It is translated as CASSPTNLIYNEQFF.

This clonotype was picked up many times. The CDR3 DNA is TGTGCCAGCAGTTTATCGGAGACAGTAGAGGGTAATGAGCAGTTCTTC. Translating gives CASSLSETVEGNEQFF. The chain combines TRBV27 with TRBJ2-1; D may be TRBD1 or TRBD2 (5 bases each). V was cut by 0 bases and J by 7 bases, with 16 bases left in between. This CDR3 contains 16 residues. The V gene's germline CDR1 is MNHEY and CDR2 SMNVEV (reference sequence).

This clonotype was seen many times. The chain uses TRBV12-3 or TRBV12-4 and TRBJ1-1; TRBD1 matches 8 bases. V was pared by 1 base and J by 4 bases, with 5 bases of the junction left unmatched. The CDR3 totals 15 residues. The CDR3: CASSLEQGEITEAFF. The CDR3 coding sequence is TGTGCCAGCAGTTTAGAACAGGGGGAAATCACTGAAGCTTTCTTT.

This clonotype has a count of ten or more. This chain uses TRBV5-1 with TRBJ2-2, with D possibly TRBD1 on 6 matching bases. Trimming left V 3 bases short and J 0 bases short, with 12 bases between. Per germline, CDR1 SGHRS and CDR2 YFSETQ. The CDR3 totals 16 residues. Written as DNA, the CDR3 is TGCGCCAGCAGCTCCCTGGGGGCGACGAACACCGGGGAGCTGTTTTTT. Translated: CASSSLGATNTGELFF.

In this sample, this clonotype turned up many times. The rearrangement uses TRBV15 and TRBJ1-6, with D possibly TRBD1 on 5 matching bases. Trimming cost V 1 base and J 9 bases, with 7 bases left between them. The CDR3 runs to 13 residues. In germline, CDR1 is LNHNV, CDR2 YYDKDF (reference sequence). The CDR3 sequence: CATSRVGGSPLHF. The CDR3, as DNA: TGTGCCACCAGCAGAGTCGGGGGTTCACCCCTCCACTTT.

This clonotype was found many times. The chain has TRBV6-4 and TRBJ2-1; 10 positions agree with TRBD1. Trimming cost V 3 bases and J 9 bases; bases outside gene matches: 8. The CDR3 has 15 amino acids. Germline V gene sequence: CDR1 MRHNA, CDR2 SNTAGT. The CDR3 spells CASSEPGQGFAEQFF. Written as DNA, the CDR3 is TGTGCCAGCAGTGAACCGGGACAGGGGTTCGCTGAGCAGTTCTTC.

This clonotype was counted at least ten times. This sequence joins TRBV4-3 and TRBJ2-7; perhaps TRBD2 as D (5 bases). CDR1 is LGHNA and CDR2 is YSLEER in the germline V gene. The V and J ends lost 2 bases and 2 bases respectively, with 22 bases between them. This CDR3 has 18 amino acids. CDR3 coding DNA: TGCGCCAGCAGCCAAAACAGTGCGGCCGGACTTTCCCCCTACGAGCAGTACTTC. It translates to CASSQNSAAGLSPYEQYF.

This clonotype appeared many times. V and J are TRBV5-1 and TRBJ2-3; D is unclear. Trimming removed 2 bases from V and 2 bases from J, with 12 bases in between. The CDR3 has 15 residues. From germline, CDR1 is SGHRS and CDR2 YFSETQ. CDR3 loop: CASSLILSVTDTQYF. The CDR3 nucleotides read TGCGCCAGCAGCTTAATCCTGTCCGTCACAGATACGCAGTATTTT.

Ten or more counts support this clonotype. This chain uses TRBV5-1 with TRBJ2-3, with 9 bases matching TRBD2. Trimming took 4 bases from V and 4 from J; bases not matched to a gene: 4. Germline V CDR1 and CDR2: SGHRS, YFSETQ. The CDR3 consists of 14 residues. CDR3 in DNA: TGCGCCAGCAGCAACGGACTAGCGCCAGATACGCAGTATTTT. This gives the protein CASSNGLAPDTQYF.

This clonotype was counted a few times. Possible read error: a much larger clone is one base away. The V and J genes are TRBV14 and TRBJ1-2; D is perhaps TRBD1 (6 bases). Germline CDR1 SGHDN, CDR2 FVKESK. The CDR3 loop spans 16 amino acids. The CDR3 sequence is CASSQETGYSYVGYAF. CDR3 bases: TGTGCCAGCAGTCAAGAAACAGGGTACAGCTATGTGGGCTACGCCTTC.

Ten or more counts support this clonotype. This chain links TRBV7-9 with TRBJ2-1; TRBD2 matches 9 bases. The V gene's germline CDR1 is SEHNR and CDR2 FQNEAQ (reference sequence). Trimming at V came to 1 base and at J to 5 bases, leaving 9 bases not matched to a gene. This CDR3 has 17 amino acids. Written as DNA, the CDR3 is TGTGCCAGCAGCTTAGGGCTTCAGGGACTAGCCCACAATGAGCAGTTCTTC. Its translation: CASSLGLQGLAHNEQFF.

This clonotype was counted many times. V usage is TRBV12-3 or TRBV12-4 and J usage is TRBJ2-1; 9 bases match TRBD1. The CDR3 consists of 15 residues. The V and J ends lost 5 bases and 2 bases, in that order; junction bases with no gene match: 4. The CDR3 bases are TGTGCCAGCAGTGACAGGGGGGAGACCTACAATGAGCAGTTCTTC. Amino acid sequence: CASSDRGETYNEQFF.

This clonotype occurred many times. The chain carries TRBV5-1 and TRBJ2-2, with TRBD1 matching 8 bases. CDR1 is SGHRS and CDR2 is YFSETQ in the germline V gene. The CDR3 consists of 15 residues. The J segment lost 0 bases and the V segment lost 3 bases, leaving 1 base of the junction unmatched. The CDR3 region is CASSSGGPNTGELFF. The CDR3 DNA sequence: TGCGCCAGCAGCTCAGGGGGCCCGAACACCGGGGAGCTGTTTTTT.

This clonotype occurred many times. The J gene is TRBJ2-6, the V gene TRBV7-9; D call uncertain. Trimming took off 3 bases at V and 1 base at J, with 10 bases between the two ends. The germline gives CDR1 SEHNR, CDR2 FQNEAQ (reference sequence). The CDR3 spans 16 residues. CDR3 region: CASSFPHSSGANVLTF. DNA of the CDR3: TGTGCCAGCAGCTTCCCCCATAGTTCTGGGGCCAACGTCCTGACTTTC.

This clonotype was observed a few times. V is TRBV3-1 and J is TRBJ2-5; 8 bases align to TRBD2. The CDR3 is made up of 15 amino acids. V dropped 2 bases and J dropped 4; count of bases not matched to a gene: 6. Germline CDR1 is LGHDT and CDR2 is YNNKEL (reference sequence). The CDR3 reads CASSQMDGGGETQYF. In nucleotides, the CDR3 is TGTGCCAGCAGCCAAATGGACGGGGGGGGAGAGACCCAGTACTTC.

This clonotype was seen at least ten times. The chain couples TRBV4-1 to TRBJ2-1; TRBD1 aligns across 7 bases. This CDR3 has 16 residues. Losses at the gene ends were 6 bases for V and 1 base for J; bases not matched to a gene: 9. The germline V gene encodes CDR1 MGHRA and CDR2 YSYEKL. The CDR3 sequence is CASRPTGVRSYNEQFF. The CDR3 DNA is TGCGCCAGCAGACCCACAGGGGTCCGTTCCTACAATGAGCAGTTCTTC.

This clonotype was detected many times. This sequence joins TRBV20-1 and TRBJ1-1, with D tentatively TRBD1 (6 bases). The germline V gene encodes CDR1 DFQATT and CDR2 SNEGSKA (reference sequence). This CDR3 contains 14 residues. Trimming removed 6 bases from V and 0 bases from J, with 14 bases in between. The chain's CDR3 is CSALKQGMNTEAFF. For the CDR3, the DNA is TGCAGTGCGTTAAAACAGGGCATGAACACTGAAGCTTTCTTT.

The chain recombines TRBV12-3 or TRBV12-4 with TRBJ1-1; the D is unclear. Trimming removed 7 bases at V and 1 base at J, with 7 bases between. CDR3 size: 12 residues. The CDR3 protein is CASTIGNTEAFF. CDR3 in DNA: TGTGCCAGCACCATAGGGAACACTGAAGCTTTCTTT.

This clonotype was seen at least ten times. CDR3 DNA: TGTGCCAGCAGCCCAAAACAGGGGCTGTGGAACACTGAAGCTTTCTTT. Translated: CASSPKQGLWNTEAFF. The rearrangement joins TRBV4-2 to TRBJ1-1; 7 bases agree with TRBD1. Trimming at V came to 4 bases and at J to 1 base, leaving 9 bases not matched to a gene. The CDR3 length is 16 residues. CDR1 is LGHNA, CDR2 YNFKEQ, per germline.

This clonotype was seen at least ten times. The rearrangement joins TRBV5-1 to TRBJ1-1; D unclear. Germline values: CDR1 SGHRS, CDR2 YFSETQ. The length of the CDR3 is 15 residues. The ends were cut back, 2 bases at V and 3 bases at J, with 14 bases in the middle. Written as DNA, the CDR3 is TGCGCCAGCAGCTTTGCCGGGCCGGCCCACACTGAAGCTTTCTTT. The encoded protein is CASSFAGPAHTEAFF.

V usage is TRBV3-1 and J usage is TRBJ2-1; 15 positions match TRBD2. Germline CDR1 reads LGHDT; CDR2 reads YNNKEL (reference sequence). With V trimmed by 8 bases and J by 3 bases, 11 bases remained unmatched. The CDR3 is 18 amino acids. CDR3 sequence reads: CASWGLAGGIENYNEQFF. The CDR3 DNA follows: TGTGCCAGCTGGGGACTAGCGGGGGGAATCGAAAACTACAATGAGCAGTTCTTC.

This clonotype was seen many times. V gene TRBV20-1 combines with J gene TRBJ2-7, with 8 bases matching TRBD2. This CDR3 contains 13 residues. Looked up from germline, CDR1 is DFQATT and CDR2 is SNEGSKA (reference sequence). Trimming cost V 4 bases and J 6 bases; bases outside gene matches: 8. The CDR3 reads CSAKRAGGFEQYF. Here the CDR3 DNA reads TGCAGTGCTAAACGGGCGGGGGGATTCGAGCAGTACTTC.

This clonotype was observed at least ten times. J is TRBJ2-3 and V is TRBV7-2; D not certain. This CDR3 is 14 amino acids long. Trimming left V 1 base short and J 2 bases short, with 7 bases between. Per germline, CDR1 SGHTA and CDR2 FQGNSA. As DNA, the CDR3 is TGTGCCAGCAGCTTAGAAGGGTACACAGATACGCAGTATTTT. This gives the protein CASSLEGYTDTQYF.